This T cell receptor (beta chain) was identified in a study of control samples from healthy donors and cancer patients (dated by TCRdb to 2020 to 2021). With respect to this clone: The antigen it binds to is not known. No quality values exist for individual bases; no much larger clone is one base distant.

Libraries came from the immunoSEQ multiplex PCR assay. What TCRdb holds here is the immuneACCESS table cut down to in-frame rearrangements. Part of the clones is not present; checked against another copy, under half of the missing clones reflect an unresolved V gene, and the others are unexplained. This sample is represented by 150,000 or so clones; 88% of them were singletons. Clones ranked in the top ten supply 1.5% to 2% of the sample. CDR1 and CDR2 were assigned from the germline V gene as SNHLY and FYNNEI. Including the terminal cysteine and phenylalanine, the CDR3 comprises 16 residues. This entry keeps only the CDR3 DNA: 48 bases, framed from base 1. The junction shows trimming of 2 bases on V and 2 bases on J, and the gene matches do not reach 9 bases of it.

Material: blood. The TCR sequence derives from a man aged 18 to 30 in good health. The chain is made from TRBV2 and TRBJ2-7; 7 nucleotides in the junction match TRBD1. The base sequence is TGTGCCAGCAGTGAACCAGGCCAGGGGGTTACCTACGAGCAGTACTTC. This is translated as CASSEPGQGVTYEQYF.